These 15 T cell receptor beta chains came from one sample sequenced in a study of blood T cells in healthy people across ages. Using a J-beta primer mix together with a sample-barcoded 5' primer, a second PCR was run for roughly 6 to 12 cycles. MiXCR, applied by TCRdb to the 5' RACE reads, yields one record per CDR3 protein. In the table there are approximately 600,000 distinct CDR3 sequences, approximately 59% of which are singletons. The source material was blood. These receptors came from a man aged 55-75 years in good health.

This chain joins TRBV6-1 and TRBJ2-4, with D perhaps given as TRBD1 or TRBD2 (5 bases each). Trimming took off 6 bases at V and 1 base at J, with 19 bases between the two ends. CDR1 MNHNS and CDR2 SASEGT come from the germline V gene. The CDR3 is 17 amino acids. Written as DNA, the CDR3 is TGTGCCAGCAGAGATCGGGGCGAGCTTTGGGCCAAAAACATTCAGTACTTC. Amino acid sequence: CASRDRGELWAKNIQYF.

Here the CDR3 reads CASSESGVPPYTQYF. The CDR3 region has the DNA TGCGCCAGCAGTGAGTCGGGGGTGCCCCCTTATACGCAGTATTTT. The genes are TRBV10-1 and TRBJ2-3, with D perhaps given as TRBD1 or TRBD2 (5 bases each). Germline lookup yields CDR1 WNHNN and CDR2 SYGVQD (reference sequence). The CDR3 extends over 15 amino acids. With 0 bases removed from V and 7 bases from J, the gap between germline ends came to 14 bases.

The chain links TRBV20-1 to TRBJ2-3; the match to TRBD2 covers 11 bases. Germline CDR1 DFQATT, CDR2 SNEGSKA (reference sequence). This CDR3 comprises 14 residues. J lost 4 bases, V lost 7 bases, and 7 bases had no gene match. The CDR3 bases are TGCAGTGACCATAGCGGGGGGGAATCAGATACGCAGTATTTT. This sequence encodes CSDHSGGESDTQYF.

As regards this clonotype: The junction departs from the called germline gene at one end, perhaps through a read error. This rearrangement joins TRBV5-1 to TRBJ1-4; TRBD1 agrees at 9 bases. In germline, CDR1 is SGHRS, CDR2 YFSETQ. This CDR3 spans 13 amino acids. In nucleotides, the CDR3 is TGCACCAGCCGTCGGACAGGGGATGAAAAACTGTTTTTT. Translated, it gives CTSRRTGDEKLFF.

This clonotype showed up just a few times. V usage is TRBV25-1 and J usage is TRBJ2-4; D possibly corresponds to TRBD2 (5 bases). With 1 base removed from V and 0 bases from J, the gap between germline ends came to 10 bases. Germline V gives CDR1 MGHDK, CDR2 SYGVNS. The CDR3 is 16 amino acids. In nucleotides, the CDR3 is TGTGCCAGCAGTGAATCTCGGGAATTAGCCAAAAACATTCAGTACTTC. Encoded protein: CASSESRELAKNIQYF. The complete variable domain, with remaining parts taken from reference TRBV25-1 and TRBJ2-4, reads EADIYQTPRYLVIGTGKKITLECSQTMGHDKMYWYQQDPGMELHLIHYSYGVNSTEKGDLSSESTVSRIRTEHFPLTLESARPSHTSQYLCASSESRELAKNIQYFGAGTRLSVL.

The chain recombines TRBV7-2 with TRBJ2-4; possibly TRBD1 for D (7 bases). Germline values: CDR1 SGHTA, CDR2 FQGNSA. Trimming stripped 2 bases from V and 9 bases from J, with 17 bases between. This CDR3 is 15 amino acids long. The CDR3 sequence: CASSLFSRGVGIQYF. DNA for the CDR3: TGTGCCAGCAGCTTATTCTCCAGGGGGGTTGGCATTCAGTACTTC.

The chain joins TRBV12-3 or TRBV12-4 to TRBJ1-4, with D uncertain. This CDR3 has 14 residues. Trimming removed 6 bases at V and 1 base at J, with 9 bases between. The CDR3 spells CASSPSLTNEKLFF. In DNA, the CDR3 is TGTGCCAGCAGCCCCAGCTTAACTAATGAAAAACTGTTTTTT.

This chain joins TRBV10-3 and TRBJ2-1; D remains ambiguous. There are 14 residues in the CDR3. Germline V CDR1 and CDR2: ENHRY, SYGVKD. Trimming removed 4 bases from V and 0 bases from J, with 7 bases in between. The CDR3 sequence: CAISGESSYNEQFF. Written as DNA, the CDR3 is TGTGCCATCAGTGGGGAAAGCTCCTACAATGAGCAGTTCTTC.

This chain connects TRBV29-1 to TRBJ2-3, with no clear D. The CDR3 is 13 amino acids. Germline V gives CDR1 SQVTM, CDR2 ANQGSEA. The V gene lost 7 bases and the J gene lost 4 bases, with 15 bases spanning the gap. This chain's CDR3 is CSGLKPGADTQYF. CDR3 DNA: TGCAGCGGGTTAAAACCAGGAGCAGATACGCAGTATTTT.

The chain recombines TRBV28 with TRBJ1-1, with D perhaps TRBD1 (6 bases). CDR3 length: 13 amino acids. V dropped 8 bases and J dropped 3 bases, with 13 bases sitting between them. The germline CDR1 and CDR2 sequences are MDHEN and SYDVKM. CDR3 sequence reads: CASPGAGDTEAFF. The CDR3 DNA reads as TGTGCCAGCCCCGGGGCAGGGGACACTGAAGCTTTCTTT.

In this sample, this clonotype turned up a few times. The V and J genes are TRBV4-2 and TRBJ2-6; no firm D call. V lost 0 bases to trimming and J lost 1 base, with 7 bases between them. There are 16 residues in the CDR3. Germline CDR1 is LGHNA and CDR2 is YNFKEQ. The CDR3 loop reads CASSQDWVSGANVLTF. The CDR3 nucleotides read TGTGCCAGCAGCCAAGATTGGGTGTCTGGGGCCAACGTCCTGACTTTC.

This clonotype appeared a few times. The V gene is TRBV7-2, the J gene TRBJ2-1, with a tentative D call TRBD2 (6 bases). From germline, CDR1 is SGHTA and CDR2 FQGNSA. Trimming stripped 0 bases from V and 3 bases from J, with 9 bases between. The CDR3 totals 15 residues. CDR3 bases: TGTGCCAGCAGCTTAGCAGGGGAGGTCTACAATGAGCAGTTCTTC. This sequence encodes CASSLAGEVYNEQFF.

The rearrangement links TRBV7-9 to TRBJ2-3, with a possible D match to TRBD2 (6 bases). Germline CDR1 is SEHNR and CDR2 is FQNEAQ (reference sequence). V was pared by 10 bases and J by 2 bases, with 10 bases between. The CDR3 extends over 12 amino acids. CDR3 loop: CATPGDTDTQYF. The CDR3 DNA is TGTGCCACCCCGGGGGACACAGATACGCAGTATTTT.

This sequence joins TRBV6-5 and TRBJ2-7, with 9 bases aligning to TRBD2. V gave up 6 bases and J gave up 2 bases; unmatched junction bases: 5. From germline, CDR1 is MNHEY and CDR2 SVGAGI. The CDR3 sequence is 14 residues long. The CDR3 region is CASSKASGAYEQYF. The CDR3 DNA reads TGTGCCAGCAGCAAAGCTAGCGGGGCCTACGAGCAGTACTTC.

As regards this clonotype: This may be a read error: a much more frequent sequence differs by one nucleotide. The chain joins TRBV7-2 to TRBJ2-5, with D perhaps TRBD1 (5 bases). The length of the CDR3 is 13 residues. CDR1 and CDR2 (germline): SGHTA, FQGNSA. The V and J ends lost 0 bases and 11 bases respectively, with 13 bases between them. Here the CDR3 DNA reads TGTGCCAGCAGCTTAGCGTCGGACAATGAGCAGTACTTC. It is translated as CASSLASDNEQYF.